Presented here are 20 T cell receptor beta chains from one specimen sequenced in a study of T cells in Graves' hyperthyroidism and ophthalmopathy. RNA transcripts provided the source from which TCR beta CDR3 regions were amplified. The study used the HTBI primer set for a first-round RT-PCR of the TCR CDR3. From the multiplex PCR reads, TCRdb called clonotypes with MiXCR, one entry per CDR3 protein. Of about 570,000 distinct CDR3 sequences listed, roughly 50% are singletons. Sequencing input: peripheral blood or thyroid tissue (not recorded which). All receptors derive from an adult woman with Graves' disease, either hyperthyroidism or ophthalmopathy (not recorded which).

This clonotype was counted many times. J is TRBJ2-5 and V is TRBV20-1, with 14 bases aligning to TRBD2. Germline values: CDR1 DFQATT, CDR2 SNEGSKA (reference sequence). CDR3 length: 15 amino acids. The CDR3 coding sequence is TGCAGGCGACTAGCGGGAGGGCCGGTAGGAGAGACCCAGTACTTC. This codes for CRRLAGGPVGETQYF.

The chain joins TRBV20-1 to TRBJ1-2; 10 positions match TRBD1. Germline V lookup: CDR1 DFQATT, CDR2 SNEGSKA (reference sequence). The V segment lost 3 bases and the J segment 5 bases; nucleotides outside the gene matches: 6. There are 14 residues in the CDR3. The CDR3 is CSARTGGLGYGYTF. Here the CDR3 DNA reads TGCAGTGCTAGGACAGGGGGCTTGGGGTATGGCTACACCTTC.

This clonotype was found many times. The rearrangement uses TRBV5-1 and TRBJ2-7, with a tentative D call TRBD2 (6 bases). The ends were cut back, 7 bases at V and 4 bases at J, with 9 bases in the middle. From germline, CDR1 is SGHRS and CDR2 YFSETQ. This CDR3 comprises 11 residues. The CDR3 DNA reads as TGCGCCAGCCCGGGACTTTACGAGCAGTACTTC. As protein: CASPGLYEQYF.

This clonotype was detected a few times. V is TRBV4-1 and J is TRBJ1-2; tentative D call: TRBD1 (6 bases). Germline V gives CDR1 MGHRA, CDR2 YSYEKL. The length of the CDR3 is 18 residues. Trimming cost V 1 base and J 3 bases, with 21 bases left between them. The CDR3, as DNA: TGCGCCAGCAGCCAAGTTCTCAGGGGAGCCTACGGCGACTATGGCTACACCTTC. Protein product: CASSQVLRGAYGDYGYTF.

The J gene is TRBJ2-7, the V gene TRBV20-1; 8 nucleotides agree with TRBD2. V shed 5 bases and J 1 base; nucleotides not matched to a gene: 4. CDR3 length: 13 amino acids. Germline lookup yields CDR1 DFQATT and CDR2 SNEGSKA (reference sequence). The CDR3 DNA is TGCAGTGCTTGGACTAGCACGTCCTACGAGCAGTACTTC. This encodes CSAWTSTSYEQYF.

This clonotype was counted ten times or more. In nucleotides, the CDR3 is TGTGCCAGCAGCTCAAGACTAGCGCACCCCTACGAGCAGTACTTC. Its translation is CASSSRLAHPYEQYF. The chain recombines TRBV7-9 with TRBJ2-7, with TRBD2 identical over 8 bases. Germline V gene sequence: CDR1 SEHNR, CDR2 FQNEAQ (reference sequence). V was pared by 4 bases and J by 2 bases, with 7 bases of the junction left unmatched. This CDR3 contains 15 residues.

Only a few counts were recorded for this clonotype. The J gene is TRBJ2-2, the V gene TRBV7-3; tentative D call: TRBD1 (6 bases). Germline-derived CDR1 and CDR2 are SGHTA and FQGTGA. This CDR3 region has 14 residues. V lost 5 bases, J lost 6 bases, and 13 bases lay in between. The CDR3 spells CASSPRGSAGELFF. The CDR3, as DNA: TGTGCCAGCAGCCCCAGGGGATCGGCCGGGGAGCTGTTTTTT. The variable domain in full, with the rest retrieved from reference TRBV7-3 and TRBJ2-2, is GAGVSQTPSNKVTEKGKYVELRCDPISGHTALYWYRQSLGQGPEFLIYFQGTGAADDSGLPNDRFFAVRPEGSVSTLKIQRTERGDSAVYLCASSPRGSAGELFFGEGSRLTVL.

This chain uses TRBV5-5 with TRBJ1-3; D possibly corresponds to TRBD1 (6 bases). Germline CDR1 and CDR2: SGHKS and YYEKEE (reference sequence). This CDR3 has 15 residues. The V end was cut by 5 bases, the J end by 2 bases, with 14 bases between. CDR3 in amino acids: CASRASGTTGNTIYF. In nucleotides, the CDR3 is TGTGCCAGCAGAGCATCCGGGACAACTGGAAACACCATATATTTT.

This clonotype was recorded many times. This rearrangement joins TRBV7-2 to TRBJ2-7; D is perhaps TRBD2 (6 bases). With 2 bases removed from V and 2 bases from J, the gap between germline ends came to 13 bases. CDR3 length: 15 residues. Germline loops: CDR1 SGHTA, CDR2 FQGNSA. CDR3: CASSLTGRSTYEQYF. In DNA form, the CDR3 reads TGTGCCAGCAGCTTAACCGGGAGATCCACCTACGAGCAGTACTTC. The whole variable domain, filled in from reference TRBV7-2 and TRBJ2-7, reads GAGVSQSPSNKVTEKGKDVELRCDPISGHTALYWYRQSLGQGLEFLIYFQGNSAPDKSGLPSDRFSAERTGGSVSTLTIQRTQQEDSAVYLCASSLTGRSTYEQYFGPGTRLTVT.

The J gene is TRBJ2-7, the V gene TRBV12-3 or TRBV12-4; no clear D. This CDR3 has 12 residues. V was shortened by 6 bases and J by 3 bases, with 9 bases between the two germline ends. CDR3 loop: CASSHWDYEQYF. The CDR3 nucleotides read TGTGCCAGCAGCCACTGGGACTACGAGCAGTACTTC.

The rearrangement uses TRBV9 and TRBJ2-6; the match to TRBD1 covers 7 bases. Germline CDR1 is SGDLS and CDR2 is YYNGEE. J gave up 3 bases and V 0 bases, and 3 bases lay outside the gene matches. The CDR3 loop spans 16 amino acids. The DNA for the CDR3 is TGTGCCAGCAGCGTAGACAGGGGATATGGGGCCAACGTCCTGACTTTC. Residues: CASSVDRGYGANVLTF.

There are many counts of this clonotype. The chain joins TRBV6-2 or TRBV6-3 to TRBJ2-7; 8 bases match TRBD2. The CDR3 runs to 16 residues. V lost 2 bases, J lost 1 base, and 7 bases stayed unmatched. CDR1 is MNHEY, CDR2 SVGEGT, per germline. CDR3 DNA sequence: TGTGCCAGCAGTTACGCCCAGGCGGGAGGTTCCTACGAGCAGTACTTC. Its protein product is CASSYAQAGGSYEQYF.

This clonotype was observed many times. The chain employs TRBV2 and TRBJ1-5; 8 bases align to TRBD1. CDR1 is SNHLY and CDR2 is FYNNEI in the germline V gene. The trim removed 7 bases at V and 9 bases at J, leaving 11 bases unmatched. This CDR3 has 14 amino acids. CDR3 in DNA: TGTGCCAGCACCTGGGACAGGTCAATAGGGCCCCAGCATTTT. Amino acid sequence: CASTWDRSIGPQHF. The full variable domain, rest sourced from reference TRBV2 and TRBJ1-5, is EPEVTQTPSHQVTQMGQEVILRCVPISNHLYFYWYRQILGQKVEFLVSFYNNEISEKSEIFDDQFSVERPDGSNFTLKIRSTKLEDSAMYFCASTWDRSIGPQHFGDGTRLSIL.

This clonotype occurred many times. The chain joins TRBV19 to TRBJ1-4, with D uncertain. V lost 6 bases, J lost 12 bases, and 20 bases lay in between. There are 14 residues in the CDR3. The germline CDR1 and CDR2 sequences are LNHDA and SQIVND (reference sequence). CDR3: CASSNARWSPELFF. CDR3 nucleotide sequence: TGTGCCAGTAGCAACGCCCGATGGAGCCCAGAACTGTTTTTT.

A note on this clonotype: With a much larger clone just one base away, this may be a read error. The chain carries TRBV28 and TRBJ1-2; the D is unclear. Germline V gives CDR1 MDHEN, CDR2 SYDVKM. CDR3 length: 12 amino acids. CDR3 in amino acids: CVSSSVTYGYTF. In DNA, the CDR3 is TGTGTCAGCAGTTCTGTGACTTATGGCTACACCTTC.

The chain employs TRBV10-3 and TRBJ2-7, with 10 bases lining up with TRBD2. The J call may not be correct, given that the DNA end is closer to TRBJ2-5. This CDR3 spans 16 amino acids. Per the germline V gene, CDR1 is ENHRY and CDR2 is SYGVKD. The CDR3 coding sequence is TGTGCCATCAAAGAGGAGGCTAGCGGGGGTGGCCAGACCCAGTACTTC. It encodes CAIKEEASGGGQTQYF.

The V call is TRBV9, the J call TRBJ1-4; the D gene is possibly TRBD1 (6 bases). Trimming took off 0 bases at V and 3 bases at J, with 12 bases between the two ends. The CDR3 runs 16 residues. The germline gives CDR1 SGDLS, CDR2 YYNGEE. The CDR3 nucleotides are TGTGCCAGCAGCGTAGATTTAGGGGGACCTAATGAAAAACTGTTTTTT. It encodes CASSVDLGGPNEKLFF.

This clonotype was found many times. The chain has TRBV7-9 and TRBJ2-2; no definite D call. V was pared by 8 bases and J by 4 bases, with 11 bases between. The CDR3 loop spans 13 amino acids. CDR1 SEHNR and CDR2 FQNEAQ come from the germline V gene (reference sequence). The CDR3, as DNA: TGTGCCAGCTTGGGAAGATCCACCGGGGAGCTGTTTTTT. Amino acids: CASLGRSTGELFF.

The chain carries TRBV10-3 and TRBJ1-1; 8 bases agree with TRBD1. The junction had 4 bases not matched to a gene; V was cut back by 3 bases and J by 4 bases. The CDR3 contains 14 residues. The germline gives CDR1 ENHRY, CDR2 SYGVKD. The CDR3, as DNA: TGTGCCATCAGTGACGAAGGACAGGGCACTGAAGCTTTCTTT. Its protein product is CAISDEGQGTEAFF.

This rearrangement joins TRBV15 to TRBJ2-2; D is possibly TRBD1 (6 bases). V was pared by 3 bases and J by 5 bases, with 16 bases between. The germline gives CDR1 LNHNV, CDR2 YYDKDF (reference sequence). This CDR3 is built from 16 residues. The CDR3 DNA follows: TGTGCCACCAGCAGCAACAGGGTGAGGGGGACCGGGGAGCTGTTTTTT. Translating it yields CATSSNRVRGTGELFF.